The clone carrying this TCR beta chain turned up a few times. The sample belongs to a study of blood T cell repertoires in COVID-19. The protocol was immunoSEQ multiplex PCR, while the TCRdb copy is restricted to in-frame clones and leaves out a portion. The sample holds under 55,000 clones, around 73% seen once. Trimming pared 1 base from V and 6 bases from J, leaving 15 bases between. This CDR3 comprises 14 residues. Germline values: CDR1 GTSNPN, CDR2 SVGIG (reference sequence). This receptor was taken from a woman aged 45-60 years with acute COVID-19. The genes are TRBV30 and TRBJ1-1; TRBD1 might be the D (5 bases). Sequencing was carried out using PBMCs or T cells enriched from blood (not recorded which). CDR3 sequence: CAWSGQSSIAEAFF. CDR3 sequence (DNA): TGTGCCTGGAGTGGACAGTCGTCAATCGCTGAAGCTTTCTTT.